Below are 13 T cell receptor beta chains sequenced from a single sample in a study of early T cells in non-severe SARS-CoV-2 infection. TCRdb itself ran the 5' RACE reads through MiXCR, one entry per CDR3 protein. The table has tens of thousands of distinct CDR3 sequences, about 4.3% seen once. The sequencing used whole blood, collected at baseline. Receptors originate from an adult who was a healthcare worker with PCR-confirmed SARS-CoV-2 infection or an uninfected control (not recorded which).

This clonotype was counted many times. This rearrangement joins TRBV30 to TRBJ1-4; D is ambiguous. V lost 0 bases to trimming and J lost 8 bases, with 13 bases between them. Germline assignment: CDR1 GTSNPN and CDR2 SVGIG (reference sequence). The CDR3 contains 14 residues. Here the CDR3 DNA reads TGTGCCTGGAGTGTATACCAGTCATCAGAAAAACTGTTTTTT. Protein: CAWSVYQSSEKLFF.

This clonotype was seen repeatedly, ten times or more. The CDR3 bases are TGTGCCAGCCTAGAGACAGGGAAGACCGGGGAGCTGTTTTTT. Translated, it gives CASLETGKTGELFF. V and J are TRBV2 and TRBJ2-2, with 7 bases aligning to TRBD1. The V and J ends lost 8 bases and 5 bases, in that order; junction bases with no gene match: 8. Germline V lookup: CDR1 SNHLY, CDR2 FYNNEI. CDR3 length: 14 amino acids. Combining the CDR3 with reference TRBV2 and TRBJ2-2 gives the whole variable domain EPEVTQTPSHQVTQMGQEVILRCVPISNHLYFYWYRQILGQKVEFLVSFYNNEISEKSEIFDDQFSVERPDGSNFTLKIRSTKLEDSAMYFCASLETGKTGELFFGEGSRLTVL.

This clonotype occurred many times. The V call is TRBV29-1, the J call TRBJ1-6, with D perhaps matching TRBD1 (5 bases). V was shortened by 1 base and J by 6 bases, with 7 bases between the two germline ends. The germline CDR1 and CDR2 sequences are SQVTM and ANQGSEA. The CDR3 runs to 13 residues. The DNA for the CDR3 is TGCAGCGTTGAAGTAGGGGTTAATTCACCCCTCCACTTT. Translation: CSVEVGVNSPLHF. The full variable domain, its missing parts supplied by reference TRBV29-1 and TRBJ1-6, is SAVISQKPSRDICQRGTSLTIQCQVDSQVTMMFWYRQQPGQSLTLIATANQGSEATYESGFVIDKFPISRPNLTFSTLTVSNMSPEDSSIYLCSVEVGVNSPLHFGNGTRLTVT.

This clonotype was detected ten times or more. The rearrangement links TRBV12-1 to TRBJ1-4. TRBV12-1 is described as a pseudogene. The CDR3 has 22 residues. In nucleotides, the CDR3 is TGTGCCAGCAGCTTTGTATTAGCGGTCTGGGGGAAGCGTGGTAAGGATAATGAAAAACTGTTTTTT. Protein: CASSFVLAVWGKRGKDNEKLFF.

This clonotype showed up just a few times. The chain joins TRBV7-9 to TRBJ2-1, with 10 bases matching TRBD1. There are 15 residues in the CDR3. Germline CDR1 reads SEHNR; CDR2 reads FQNEAQ (reference sequence). J lost 6 bases, V lost 3 bases, and 5 bases had no gene match. CDR3 nucleotides: TGTGCCAGCAGCTTCCCCGGGACAGGGGTCAATGAGCAGTTCTTC. Its translation: CASSFPGTGVNEQFF.

A word on this clonotype: This clone may be a read error of a much larger clone one base away. The chain uses TRBV3-1 and TRBJ1-2, with 7 bases lining up with TRBD1. From germline, CDR1 is LGHDT and CDR2 YNNKEL (reference sequence). V lost 4 bases to trimming and J lost 10 bases; unmatched junction nucleotides: 9. The CDR3 is 13 residues long. CDR3 in DNA: TGTGCCAGCAGCCTTACGGACAGGCATGACTACACCTTC. Translation gives CASSLTDRHDYTF.

This clonotype was counted many times. This rearrangement joins TRBV9 to TRBJ2-5; 14 nucleotides align to TRBD2. The junction had 16 bases not matched to a gene; V was cut back by 4 bases and J by 5 bases. The CDR3 runs 19 residues. Germline V lookup: CDR1 SGDLS, CDR2 YYNGEE. CDR3 bases: TGTGCCAGCAGCCCCTACACCGGGACTAGCGGGAGAGGCACGGAGACCCAGTACTTC. Translated, it gives CASSPYTGTSGRGTETQYF.

This clonotype was seen many times. This chain uses TRBV20-1 with TRBJ2-1; TRBD2 matches 15 bases. The CDR3 length is 17 residues. Germline loops: CDR1 DFQATT, CDR2 SNEGSKA (reference sequence). Trimming removed 6 bases from V and 0 bases from J; junction bases left unmatched: 6. CDR3 nucleotides: TGCAGTGCGCGGACTAGCGGGGGGGCATTCTCCTACAATGAGCAGTTCTTC. It specifies CSARTSGGAFSYNEQFF.

The table lists this clonotype with many counts. The gene calls are TRBV6-6 and TRBJ2-3; D gene unclear. The CDR3 length is 13 residues. V gave up 5 bases and J gave up 4 bases, with 10 bases separating them. Germline assignment: CDR1 MNHNY and CDR2 SVGAGI (reference sequence). In DNA form, the CDR3 reads TGTGCCAGCAGTGACCCCCCGGCAGATACGCAGTATTTT. Translation: CASSDPPADTQYF.

The J gene is TRBJ1-2, the V gene TRBV29-1, with D unclear. Trimming removed 4 bases at V and 6 bases at J, with 9 bases between. Germline lookup yields CDR1 SQVTM and CDR2 ANQGSEA. CDR3 length equals 11 residues. The CDR3 nucleotides read TGCAGCGTTGGATTTGACGATGGCTACACCTTC. Its protein is CSVGFDDGYTF. The full variable domain, rest sourced from reference TRBV29-1 and TRBJ1-2, is SAVISQKPSRDICQRGTSLTIQCQVDSQVTMMFWYRQQPGQSLTLIATANQGSEATYESGFVIDKFPISRPNLTFSTLTVSNMSPEDSSIYLCSVGFDDGYTFGSGTRLTVV.

This clonotype was observed at least ten times. CDR3 nucleotides: TGTGCCAGCAGCTTGGCAGGGTTGGGCACTGAAGCTTTCTTT. Translated: CASSLAGLGTEAFF. This chain uses TRBV7-9 with TRBJ1-1, with TRBD1 as a possible D gene (5 bases). Between the trimmed V and J ends, which lost 3 bases and 4 bases, there was a span of 12 bases. This CDR3 region has 14 residues. Germline V lookup: CDR1 SEHNR, CDR2 FQNEAQ (reference sequence).

The rearrangement links TRBV19 to TRBJ1-5, with a weak D call TRBD1 (6 bases). Trimming took 2 bases from V and 7 from J, leaving 12 bases between them. This CDR3 spans 14 amino acids. The germline CDR1 and CDR2 sequences are LNHDA and SQIVND (reference sequence). CDR3 DNA: TGTGCCAGTAGTATACCCAGGGGTAACCAGCCCCAGCATTTT. Translation gives CASSIPRGNQPQHF.

This clonotype appeared many times. The V gene is TRBV18, the J gene TRBJ2-1; TRBD2 matches 10 bases. The CDR3 loop spans 17 amino acids. Germline trimming cut 2 bases from V and 9 bases from J; bases unmatched to any gene: 13. CDR1 and CDR2 (germline): KGHSH, LQKENI. The CDR3 region is CASSPGMSGRAWREQFF. The CDR3 region has the DNA TGTGCCAGCTCACCAGGGATGAGCGGGAGGGCTTGGCGTGAGCAGTTCTTC.